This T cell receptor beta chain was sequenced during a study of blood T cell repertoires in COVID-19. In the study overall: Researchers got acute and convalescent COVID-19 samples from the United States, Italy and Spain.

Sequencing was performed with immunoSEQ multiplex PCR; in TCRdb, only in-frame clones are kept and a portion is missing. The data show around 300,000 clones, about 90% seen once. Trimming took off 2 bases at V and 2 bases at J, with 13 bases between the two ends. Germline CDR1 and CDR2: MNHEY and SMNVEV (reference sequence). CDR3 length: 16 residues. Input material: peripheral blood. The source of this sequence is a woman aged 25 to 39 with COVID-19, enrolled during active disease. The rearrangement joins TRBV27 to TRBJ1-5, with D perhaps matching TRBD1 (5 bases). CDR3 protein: CASSLGAASGNQPQHF. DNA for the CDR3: TGTGCCAGCAGTTTAGGGGCGGCTTCTGGCAATCAGCCCCAGCATTTT.